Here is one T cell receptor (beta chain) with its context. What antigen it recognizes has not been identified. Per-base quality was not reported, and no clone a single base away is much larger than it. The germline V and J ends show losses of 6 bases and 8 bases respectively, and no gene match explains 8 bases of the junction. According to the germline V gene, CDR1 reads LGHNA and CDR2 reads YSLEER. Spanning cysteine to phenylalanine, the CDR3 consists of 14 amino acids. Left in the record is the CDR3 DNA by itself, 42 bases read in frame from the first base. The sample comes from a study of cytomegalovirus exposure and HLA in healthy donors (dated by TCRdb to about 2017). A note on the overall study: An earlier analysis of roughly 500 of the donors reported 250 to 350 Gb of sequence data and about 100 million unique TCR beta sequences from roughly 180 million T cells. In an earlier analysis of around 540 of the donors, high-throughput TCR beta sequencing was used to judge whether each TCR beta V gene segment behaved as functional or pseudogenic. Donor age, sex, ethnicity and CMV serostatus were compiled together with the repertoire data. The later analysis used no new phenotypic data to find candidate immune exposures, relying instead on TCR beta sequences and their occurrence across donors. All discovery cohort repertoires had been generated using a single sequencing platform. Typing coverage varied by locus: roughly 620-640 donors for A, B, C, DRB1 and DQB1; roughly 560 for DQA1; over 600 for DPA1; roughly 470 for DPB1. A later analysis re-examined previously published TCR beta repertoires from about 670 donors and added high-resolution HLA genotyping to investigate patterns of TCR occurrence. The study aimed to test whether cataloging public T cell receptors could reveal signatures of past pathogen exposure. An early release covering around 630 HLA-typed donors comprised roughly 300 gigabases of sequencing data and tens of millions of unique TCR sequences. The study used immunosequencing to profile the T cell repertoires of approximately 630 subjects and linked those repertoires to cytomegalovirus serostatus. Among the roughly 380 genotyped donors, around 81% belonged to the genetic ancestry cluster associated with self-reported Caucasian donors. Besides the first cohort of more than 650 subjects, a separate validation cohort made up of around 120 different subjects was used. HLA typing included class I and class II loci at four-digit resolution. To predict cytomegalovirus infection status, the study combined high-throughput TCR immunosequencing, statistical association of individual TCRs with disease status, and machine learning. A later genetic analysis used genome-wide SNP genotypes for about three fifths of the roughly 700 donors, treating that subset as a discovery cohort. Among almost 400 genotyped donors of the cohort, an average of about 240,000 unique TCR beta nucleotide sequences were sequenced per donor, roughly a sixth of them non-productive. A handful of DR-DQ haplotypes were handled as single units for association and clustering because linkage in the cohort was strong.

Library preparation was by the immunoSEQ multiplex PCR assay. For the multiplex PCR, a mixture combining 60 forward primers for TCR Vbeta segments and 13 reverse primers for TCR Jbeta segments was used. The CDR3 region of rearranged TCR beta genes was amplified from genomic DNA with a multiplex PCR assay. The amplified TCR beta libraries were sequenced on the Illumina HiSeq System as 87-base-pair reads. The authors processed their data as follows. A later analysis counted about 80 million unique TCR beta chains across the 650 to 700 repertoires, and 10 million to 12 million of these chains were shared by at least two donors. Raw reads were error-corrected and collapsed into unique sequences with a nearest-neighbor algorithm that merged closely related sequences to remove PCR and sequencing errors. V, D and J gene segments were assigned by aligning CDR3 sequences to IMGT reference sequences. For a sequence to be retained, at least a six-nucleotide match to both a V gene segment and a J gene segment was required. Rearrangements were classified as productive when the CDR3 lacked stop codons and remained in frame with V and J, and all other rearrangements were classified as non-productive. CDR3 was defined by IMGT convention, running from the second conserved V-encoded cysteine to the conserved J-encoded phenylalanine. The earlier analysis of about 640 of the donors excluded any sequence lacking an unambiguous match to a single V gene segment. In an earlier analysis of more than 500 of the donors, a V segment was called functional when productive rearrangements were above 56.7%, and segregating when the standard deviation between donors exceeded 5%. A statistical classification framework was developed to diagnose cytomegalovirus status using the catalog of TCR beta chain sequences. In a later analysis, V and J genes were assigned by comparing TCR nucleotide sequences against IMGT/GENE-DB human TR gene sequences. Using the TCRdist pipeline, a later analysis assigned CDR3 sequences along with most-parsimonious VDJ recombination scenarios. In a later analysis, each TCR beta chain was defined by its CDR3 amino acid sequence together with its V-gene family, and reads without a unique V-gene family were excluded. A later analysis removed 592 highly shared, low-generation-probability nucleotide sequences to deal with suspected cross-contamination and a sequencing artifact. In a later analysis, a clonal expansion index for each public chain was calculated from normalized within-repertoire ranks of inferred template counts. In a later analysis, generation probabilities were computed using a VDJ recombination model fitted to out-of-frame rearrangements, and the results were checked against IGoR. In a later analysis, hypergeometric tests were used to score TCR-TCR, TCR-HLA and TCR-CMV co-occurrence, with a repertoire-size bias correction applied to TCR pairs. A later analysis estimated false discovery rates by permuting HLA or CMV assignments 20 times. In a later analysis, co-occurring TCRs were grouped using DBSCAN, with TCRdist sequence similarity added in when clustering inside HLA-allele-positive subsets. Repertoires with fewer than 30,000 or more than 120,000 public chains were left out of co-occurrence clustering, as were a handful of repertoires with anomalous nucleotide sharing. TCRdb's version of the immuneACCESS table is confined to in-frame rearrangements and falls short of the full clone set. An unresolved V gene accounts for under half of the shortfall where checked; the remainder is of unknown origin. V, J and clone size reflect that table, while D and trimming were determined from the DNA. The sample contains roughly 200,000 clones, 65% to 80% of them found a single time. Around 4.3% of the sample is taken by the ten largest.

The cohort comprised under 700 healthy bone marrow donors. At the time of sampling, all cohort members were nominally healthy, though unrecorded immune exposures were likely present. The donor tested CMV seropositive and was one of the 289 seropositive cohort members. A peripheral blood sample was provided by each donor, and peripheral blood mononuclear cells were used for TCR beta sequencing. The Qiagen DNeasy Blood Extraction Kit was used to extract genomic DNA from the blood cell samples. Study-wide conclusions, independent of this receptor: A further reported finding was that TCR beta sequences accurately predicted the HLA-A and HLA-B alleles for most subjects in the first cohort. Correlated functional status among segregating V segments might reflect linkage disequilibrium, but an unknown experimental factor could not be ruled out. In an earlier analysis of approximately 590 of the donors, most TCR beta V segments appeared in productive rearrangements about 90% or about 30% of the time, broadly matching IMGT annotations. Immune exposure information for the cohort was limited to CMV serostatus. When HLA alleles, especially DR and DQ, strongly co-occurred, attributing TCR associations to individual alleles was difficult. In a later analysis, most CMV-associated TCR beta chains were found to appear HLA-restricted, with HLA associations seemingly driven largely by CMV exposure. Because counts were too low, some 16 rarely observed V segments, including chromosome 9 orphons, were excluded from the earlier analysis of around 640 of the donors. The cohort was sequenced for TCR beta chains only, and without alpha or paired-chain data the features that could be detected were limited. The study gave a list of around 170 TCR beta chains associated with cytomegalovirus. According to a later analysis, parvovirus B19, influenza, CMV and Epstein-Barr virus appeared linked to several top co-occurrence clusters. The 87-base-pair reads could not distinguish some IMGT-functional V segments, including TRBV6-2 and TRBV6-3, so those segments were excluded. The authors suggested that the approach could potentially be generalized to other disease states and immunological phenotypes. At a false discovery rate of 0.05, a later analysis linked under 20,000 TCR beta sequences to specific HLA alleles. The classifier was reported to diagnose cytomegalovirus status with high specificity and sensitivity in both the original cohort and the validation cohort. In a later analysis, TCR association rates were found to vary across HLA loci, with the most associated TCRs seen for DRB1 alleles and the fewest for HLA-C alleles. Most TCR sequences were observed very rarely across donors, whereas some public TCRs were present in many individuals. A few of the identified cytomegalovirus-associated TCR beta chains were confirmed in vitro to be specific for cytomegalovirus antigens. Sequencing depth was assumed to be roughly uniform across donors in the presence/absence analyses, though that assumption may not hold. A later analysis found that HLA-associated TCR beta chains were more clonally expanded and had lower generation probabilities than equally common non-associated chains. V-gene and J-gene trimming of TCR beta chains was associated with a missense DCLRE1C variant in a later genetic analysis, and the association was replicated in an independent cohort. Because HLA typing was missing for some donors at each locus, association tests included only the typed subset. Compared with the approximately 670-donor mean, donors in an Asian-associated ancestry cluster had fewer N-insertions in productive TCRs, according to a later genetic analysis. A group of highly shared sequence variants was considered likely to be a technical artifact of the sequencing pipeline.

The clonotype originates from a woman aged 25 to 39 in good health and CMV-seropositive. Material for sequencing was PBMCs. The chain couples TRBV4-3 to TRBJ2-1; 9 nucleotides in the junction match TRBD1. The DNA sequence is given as TGCGCCAGCAGTCCCGGGACAGGGACCTATGAGCAGTTCTTC. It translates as CASSPGTGTYEQFF.